The 9 T cell receptor beta chains presented below share a single source sample, sequenced in a study of blood T cell repertoires in COVID-19. The assay was immunoSEQ multiplex PCR, and TCRdb's table has in-frame clones only and misses some. The data contain more than 200,000 clones, approximately 90% of them seen just once; the ten biggest clones take up 1.7%. The sequencing input was peripheral blood. The receptors here all came from a man aged 65 to 79 with acute or convalescent COVID-19.

This rearrangement joins TRBV12-5 to TRBJ2-2; maybe TRBD1 (5 bases). Germline CDR1 LGHNT, CDR2 FRNRAP. The CDR3 totals 13 residues. V lost 2 bases, J lost 5 bases, and 6 bases lay in between. CDR3 loop: CASGLQGTGELFF. The CDR3 DNA is TGTGCTAGTGGTTTGCAGGGTACCGGGGAGCTGTTTTTT. The variable domain in full, completed from reference TRBV12-5 and TRBJ2-2, reads DARVTQTPRHKVTEMGQEVTMRCQPILGHNTVFWYRQTMMQGLELLAYFRNRAPLDDSGMPKDRFSAEMPDATLATLKIQPSEPRDSAVYFCASGLQGTGELFFGEGSRLTVL.

The chain is built from TRBV4-2 and TRBJ1-2; D ambiguous. V gave up 0 bases and J gave up 8 bases, with 13 bases separating them. The germline V gene encodes CDR1 LGHNA and CDR2 YNFKEQ. There are 14 residues in the CDR3. CDR3 sequence (DNA): TGTGCCAGCAGCCAAGACGGCGCCCGAGGAGGCTACACCTTC. This translates into CASSQDGARGGYTF.

CDR3 nucleotides: TGCGCCAGCAGCCCGGGGGACAGCGCCTTCACTGAAGCTTTCTTT. Its translation is CASSPGDSAFTEAFF. The V and J genes are TRBV5-1 and TRBJ1-1; TRBD1 aligns across 7 bases. Germline lookup yields CDR1 SGHRS and CDR2 YFSETQ. The ends lost 4 bases at V and 4 bases at J; junction bases unmatched: 10. The CDR3 runs 15 residues.

This clone came up a few times. The chain combines TRBV27 with TRBJ2-1; D not resolved. The V end lost 4 bases, the J end lost 9 bases, and 10 bases lay between the germline ends. The CDR3 totals 12 residues. From germline, CDR1 is MNHEY and CDR2 SMNVEV (reference sequence). CDR3 protein: CASSSKFGEQFF. The CDR3 nucleotides read TGTGCCAGCAGTTCTAAGTTTGGTGAGCAGTTCTTC.

The chain uses TRBV5-1 and TRBJ2-2; 8 bases line up with TRBD1. The CDR3 spans 15 residues. Germline assignment: CDR1 SGHRS and CDR2 YFSETQ. V shed 3 bases, J shed 3 bases, and the junction held 4 bases outside the gene matches. In nucleotides, the CDR3 is TGCGCCAGCAGCTCCCTGGACAGGGACACCGGGGAGCTGTTTTTT. Its translation is CASSSLDRDTGELFF.

The V call is TRBV5-1, the J call TRBJ2-1; 14 bases line up with TRBD2. This CDR3 has 16 amino acids. Trimming removed 0 bases from V and 7 bases from J; junction bases left unmatched: 3. The germline V gene has CDR1 SGHRS and CDR2 YFSETQ. The CDR3 reads CASSLGGTSGRNEQFF. CDR3 bases: TGCGCCAGCAGCTTGGGCGGGACTAGCGGGAGAAATGAGCAGTTCTTC.

The chain recombines TRBV20-1 with TRBJ1-4; D is unclear. The CDR3 consists of 11 residues. The ends were cut back, 6 bases at V and 8 bases at J, with 10 bases in the middle. CDR1 and CDR2 from the germline V gene are DFQATT and SNEGSKA (reference sequence). DNA for the CDR3: TGCAGTGCGAACAGCCTGGAAAAACTGTTTTTT. Translated: CSANSLEKLFF.

This chain joins TRBV29-1 and TRBJ1-2; possibly TRBD1 for D (5 bases). In germline, CDR1 is SQVTM, CDR2 ANQGSEA. The length of the CDR3 is 11 residues. Trimming took off 4 bases at V and 6 bases at J, with 9 bases between the two ends. CDR3 amino acids: CSVAGIDGYTF. The CDR3 DNA follows: TGCAGCGTTGCAGGGATCGATGGCTACACCTTC.

V gene TRBV18 combines with J gene TRBJ2-5; the D gene is possibly TRBD2 (5 bases). The germline gives CDR1 KGHSH, CDR2 LQKENI. With 2 bases removed from V and 5 bases from J, the gap between germline ends came to 9 bases. This CDR3 region has 13 residues. The CDR3 is CASSPTAAETQYF. For the CDR3, the DNA is TGTGCCAGCTCACCAACAGCGGCGGAGACCCAGTACTTC.